The table lists the clone carrying this TCR beta chain with many counts. Its specificity is not known. The treatment: skin biopsy from PPD injection site in Mantoux-positive individual. TCR cDNA received a 3' ligated oligonucleotide that carried a UMI. Individuals with a positive Mantoux test gave biopsies from PPD-injected skin. Cells were not sorted; total RNA input targeted about 1 to 1000 ng. The data were obtained in a study of naive and memory T cell subsets. The CDR3 covers 15 residues. Germline loops: CDR1 SGHRS, CDR2 YFSETQ. Trimming pared 0 bases from V and 2 bases from J, leaving 9 bases between. Overall study results and limits: TCR transcript changes with activation or differentiation may affect this RNA method. Delayed type IV hypersensitivity infiltration was taken to explain higher tuberculin-site TCR counts.

Ligated cDNA underwent four rounds of PCR with nested alpha and beta constant region primers and SP2. TCRdb analysed the UMI-ligation and nested PCR reads with MiXCR anew, one entry per CDR3 protein. The table records under 25,000 distinct CDR3 sequences, about 6.4% of them present only once. The chain uses TRBV5-1 and TRBJ2-1; possible D gene TRBD2, 5 bases. The TCR sequence derives from an adult in good health. The sample here was skin, taken from a tuberculin skin test site. The CDR3 region has the DNA TGCGCCAGCAGCTTGGGAGGGCCCCCCTACAATGAGCAGTTCTTC. It specifies CASSLGGPPYNEQFF.